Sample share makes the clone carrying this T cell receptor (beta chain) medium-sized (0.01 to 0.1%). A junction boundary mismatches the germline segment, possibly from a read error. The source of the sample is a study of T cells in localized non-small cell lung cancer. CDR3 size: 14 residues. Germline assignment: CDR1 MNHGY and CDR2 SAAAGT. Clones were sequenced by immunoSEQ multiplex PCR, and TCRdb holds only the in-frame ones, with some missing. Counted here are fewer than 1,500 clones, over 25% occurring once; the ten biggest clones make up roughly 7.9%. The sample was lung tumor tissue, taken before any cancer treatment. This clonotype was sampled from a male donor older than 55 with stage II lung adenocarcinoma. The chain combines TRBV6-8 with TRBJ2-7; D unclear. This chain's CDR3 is CAISGALGNYEQYF. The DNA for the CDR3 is TGTGCCATCAGTGGAGCCTTGGGGAACTACGAGCAGTACTTC.